This record concerns one TCR beta chain sequence. Antigen unknown. Around 2.2 micrograms of genomic DNA, which was extracted from cryopreserved PBMCs, served as the material used for the TCR beta libraries. Produced via immunoSEQ multiplex PCR; TCRdb's table is partial and in-frame only. The sample has 140,000 to 150,000 clones; about three quarters are singletons. These data come from a study of cytotoxic CD8 clonotypes in ibrutinib-treated CLL. Study-wide results and caveats: An increase in clonality occurred at ibrutinib response, followed by a return toward baseline at progression.

The sequence came from a human donor with chronic lymphocytic leukemia. Source: PBMCs, taken after 24 months of ibrutinib treatment.

The CDR3 nucleotides read TGTGCCAGCAGCTCGCGCCACGCCGATGGCTACACCTTC. Translation: CASSSRHADGYTF. V usage is TRBV7-2 and J usage is TRBJ1-2; D is unresolved. CDR3 length: 13 amino acids. Deletions cut 4 bases from V and 6 bases from J, with 12 bases between. Germline V gives CDR1 SGHTA, CDR2 FQGNSA.